This T cell receptor (beta chain) was sequenced in a study of spatial heterogeneity in lung cancer. Overall study: Detected beta-chain sequences consistently exceeded alpha-chain sequences. In raw reads, more than 8.5 appearances on average were recorded for each unique TCR and UMI combination. Study observations and caveats: Tracking of tumor mutation counts was seen in expanded intratumoral alpha and beta TCR counts.

Time point denoted: sample taken at primary tumor resection. A total of some 70 untreated early-stage non-small cell lung cancer patients served as donors. This clonotype appeared a few times. Its antigen is currently unknown. The library protocol tagged each TCR cDNA with a unique molecular identifier. From the 5' RACE reads, TCRdb called clonotypes with MiXCR, one entry per CDR3 protein. The sample records some 2,700 distinct CDR3 sequences, approximately 17% being singletons. Trimming at V came to 5 bases and at J to 5 bases, leaving 6 bases not matched to a gene. Germline CDR1 SGHNT, CDR2 YENEEA. The CDR3 is made up of 15 amino acids.

This TCR was recovered from a male donor with early-stage non-small cell lung cancer. Material: lung tumor tissue, obtained at surgery. The V gene is TRBV11-3, the J gene TRBJ2-1, with 10 bases that match TRBD2. CDR3 sequence reads: CASSRGLAENNEQFF. CDR3 bases: TGTGCCAGCAGCAGAGGACTAGCGGAGAACAATGAGCAGTTCTTC.